This paragraph reports one T cell receptor beta chain. This sample was included in a study of blood T cell repertoires in COVID-19. Background on the study: In each case, the material was cDNA or gDNA derived from T cells, B-cell-depleted T cells, or PBMCs.

In the original analysis: Reference gene primer amplification yielded estimated nucleated cell counts. Generated by immunoSEQ multiplex PCR, the TCRdb table keeps only in-frame clones and is missing some. V and J calls and clone size are copied from that table; D and trimming were computed from the DNA. The table records 410,000 or so clones, roughly 85% of them present only once. This CDR3 region has 16 residues. With 3 bases clipped from V and 0 bases from J, the junction kept 9 bases outside the gene matches. The germline V gene encodes CDR1 DFQATT and CDR2 SNEGSKA (reference sequence). This TCR derives from a woman in her 30s with active or convalescent COVID-19. Sequencing was performed on peripheral blood. The chain employs TRBV20-1 and TRBJ2-3, with 7 bases aligning to TRBD2. The chain's CDR3 is CSASHLAEASTDTQYF. CDR3 in DNA: TGCAGTGCTAGTCATCTAGCGGAAGCTAGCACAGATACGCAGTATTTT.